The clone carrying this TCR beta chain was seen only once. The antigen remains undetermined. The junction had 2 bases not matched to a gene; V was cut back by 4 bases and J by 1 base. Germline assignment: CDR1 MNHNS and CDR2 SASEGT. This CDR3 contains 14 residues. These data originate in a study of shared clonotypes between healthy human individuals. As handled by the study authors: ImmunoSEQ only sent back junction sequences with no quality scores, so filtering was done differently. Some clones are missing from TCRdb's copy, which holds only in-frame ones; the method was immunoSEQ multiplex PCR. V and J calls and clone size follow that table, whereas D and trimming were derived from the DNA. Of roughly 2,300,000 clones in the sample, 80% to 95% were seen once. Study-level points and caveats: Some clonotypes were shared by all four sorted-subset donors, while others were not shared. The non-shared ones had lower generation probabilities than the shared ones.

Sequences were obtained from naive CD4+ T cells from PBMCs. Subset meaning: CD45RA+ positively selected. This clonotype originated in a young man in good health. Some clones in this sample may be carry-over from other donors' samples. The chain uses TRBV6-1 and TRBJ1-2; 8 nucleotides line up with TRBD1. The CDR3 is CASSGTGNNYGYTF. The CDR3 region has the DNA TGTGCCAGCAGTGGGACAGGGAATAACTATGGCTACACCTTC.